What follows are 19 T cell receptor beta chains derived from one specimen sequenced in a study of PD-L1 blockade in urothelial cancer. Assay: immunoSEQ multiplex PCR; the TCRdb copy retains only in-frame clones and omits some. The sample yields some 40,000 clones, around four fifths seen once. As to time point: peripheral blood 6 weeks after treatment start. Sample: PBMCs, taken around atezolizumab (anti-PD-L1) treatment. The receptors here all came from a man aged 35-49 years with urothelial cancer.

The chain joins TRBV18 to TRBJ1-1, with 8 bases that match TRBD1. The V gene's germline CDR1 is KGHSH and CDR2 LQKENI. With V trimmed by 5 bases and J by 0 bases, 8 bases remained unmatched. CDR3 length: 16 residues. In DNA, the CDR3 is TGTGCCAGCTCATACAACACAGGGGGAATGAACACTGAAGCTTTCTTT. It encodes CASSYNTGGMNTEAFF.

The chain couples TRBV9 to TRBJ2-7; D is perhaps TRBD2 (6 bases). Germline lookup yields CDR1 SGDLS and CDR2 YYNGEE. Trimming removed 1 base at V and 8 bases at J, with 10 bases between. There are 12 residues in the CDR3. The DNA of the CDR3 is TGTGCCAGCAGCGTACCCGGAGGGAAGCAGTACTTC. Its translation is CASSVPGGKQYF.

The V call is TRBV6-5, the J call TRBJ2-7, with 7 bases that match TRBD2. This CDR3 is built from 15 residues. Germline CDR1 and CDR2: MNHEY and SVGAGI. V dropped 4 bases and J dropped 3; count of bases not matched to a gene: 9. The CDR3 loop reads CASSLTLSGIYEQYF. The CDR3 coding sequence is TGTGCCAGCAGTTTGACCCTCAGCGGGATCTACGAGCAGTACTTC.

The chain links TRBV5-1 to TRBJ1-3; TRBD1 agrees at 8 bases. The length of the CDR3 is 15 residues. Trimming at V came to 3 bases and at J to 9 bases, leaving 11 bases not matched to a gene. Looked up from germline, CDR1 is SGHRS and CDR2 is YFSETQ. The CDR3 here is CASSSGDRPLATIYF. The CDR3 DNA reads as TGCGCCAGCAGCTCGGGGGACAGGCCTTTGGCCACCATATATTTT. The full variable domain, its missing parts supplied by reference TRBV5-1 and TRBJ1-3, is KAGVTQTPRYLIKTRGQQVTLSCSPISGHRSVSWYQQTPGQGLQFLFEYFSETQRNKGNFPGRFSGRQFSNSRSEMNVSTLELGDSALYLCASSSGDRPLATIYFGEGSWLTVV.

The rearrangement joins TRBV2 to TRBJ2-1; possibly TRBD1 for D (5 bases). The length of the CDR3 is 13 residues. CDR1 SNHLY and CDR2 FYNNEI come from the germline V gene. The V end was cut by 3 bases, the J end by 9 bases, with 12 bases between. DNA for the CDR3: TGTGCCAGCAGTGACAGGGCCGCCGGTGAGCAGTTCTTC. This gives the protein CASSDRAAGEQFF.

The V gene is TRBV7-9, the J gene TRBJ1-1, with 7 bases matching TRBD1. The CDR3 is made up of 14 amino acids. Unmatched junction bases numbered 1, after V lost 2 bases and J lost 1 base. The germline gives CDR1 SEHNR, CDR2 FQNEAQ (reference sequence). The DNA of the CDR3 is TGTGCCAGCAGCTTACGGACAGGGAACACTGAAGCTTTCTTT. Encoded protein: CASSLRTGNTEAFF. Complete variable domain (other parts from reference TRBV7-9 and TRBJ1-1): DTGVSQNPRHKITKRGQNVTFRCDPISEHNRLYWYRQTLGQGPEFLTYFQNEAQLEKSRLLSDRFSAERPKGSFSTLEIQRTEQGDSAMYLCASSLRTGNTEAFFGQGTRLTVV.

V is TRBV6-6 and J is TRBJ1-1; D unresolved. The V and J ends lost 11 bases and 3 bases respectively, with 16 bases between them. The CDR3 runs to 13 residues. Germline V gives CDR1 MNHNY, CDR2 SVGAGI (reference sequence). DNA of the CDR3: TGTGCCGAGAGCTTAAAGAGGGACACTGAAGCTTTCTTT. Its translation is CAESLKRDTEAFF.

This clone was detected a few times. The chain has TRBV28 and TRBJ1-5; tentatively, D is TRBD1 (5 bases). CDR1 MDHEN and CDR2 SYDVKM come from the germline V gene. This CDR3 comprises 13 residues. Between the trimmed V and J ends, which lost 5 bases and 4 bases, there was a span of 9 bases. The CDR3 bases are TGTGCCAGCAGTAGGGGTAGTAATCAGCCCCAGCATTTT. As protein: CASSRGSNQPQHF. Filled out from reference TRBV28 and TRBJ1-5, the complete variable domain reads DVKVTQSSRYLVKRTGEKVFLECVQDMDHENMFWYRQDPGLGLRLIYFSYDVKMKEKGDIPEGYSVSREKKERFSLILESASTNQTSMYLCASSRGSNQPQHFGDGTRLSIL.

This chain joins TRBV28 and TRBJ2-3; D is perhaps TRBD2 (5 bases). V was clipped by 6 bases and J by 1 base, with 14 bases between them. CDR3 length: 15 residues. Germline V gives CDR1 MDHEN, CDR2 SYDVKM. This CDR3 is CASSEPGSGTDTQYF. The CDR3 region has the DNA TGTGCCAGCAGCGAACCGGGATCCGGCACAGATACGCAGTATTTT. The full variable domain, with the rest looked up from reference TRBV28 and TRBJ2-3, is DVKVTQSSRYLVKRTGEKVFLECVQDMDHENMFWYRQDPGLGLRLIYFSYDVKMKEKGDIPEGYSVSREKKERFSLILESASTNQTSMYLCASSEPGSGTDTQYFGPGTRLTVL.

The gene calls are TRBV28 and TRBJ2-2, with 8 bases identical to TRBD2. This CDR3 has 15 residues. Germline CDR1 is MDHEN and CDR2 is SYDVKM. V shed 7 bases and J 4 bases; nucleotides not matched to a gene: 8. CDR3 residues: CASKRAGAVTGELFF. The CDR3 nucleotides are TGTGCCAGCAAGCGAGCGGGAGCGGTCACCGGGGAGCTGTTTTTT.

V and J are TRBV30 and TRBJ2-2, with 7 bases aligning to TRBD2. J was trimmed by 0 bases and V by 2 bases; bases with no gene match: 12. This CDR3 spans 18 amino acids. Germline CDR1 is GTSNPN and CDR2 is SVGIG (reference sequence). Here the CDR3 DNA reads TGTGCCTGGAGTTCCCACCGGGTGGGAGGGTCGAACACCGGGGAGCTGTTTTTT. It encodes CAWSSHRVGGSNTGELFF.

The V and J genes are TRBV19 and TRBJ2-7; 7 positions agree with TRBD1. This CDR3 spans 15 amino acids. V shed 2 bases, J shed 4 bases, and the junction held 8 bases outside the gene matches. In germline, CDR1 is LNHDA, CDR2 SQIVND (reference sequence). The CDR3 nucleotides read TGTGCCAGTAGTATAATAAAGGGGGCGCAGTACGAGCAGTACTTC. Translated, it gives CASSIIKGAQYEQYF.

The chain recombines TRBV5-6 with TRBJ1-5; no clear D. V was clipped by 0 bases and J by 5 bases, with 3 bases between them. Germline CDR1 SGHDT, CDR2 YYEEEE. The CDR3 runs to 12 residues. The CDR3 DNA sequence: TGTGCCAGCAGCTTGGCGGATCAGCCCCAGCATTTT. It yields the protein CASSLADQPQHF.

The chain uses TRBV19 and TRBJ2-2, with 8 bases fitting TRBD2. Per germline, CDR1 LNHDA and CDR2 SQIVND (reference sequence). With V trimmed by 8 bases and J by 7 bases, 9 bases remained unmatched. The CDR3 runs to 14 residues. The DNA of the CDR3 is TGTGCCAGTTTCCCCGGGACTAGTATCGGGGAGCTGTTTTTT. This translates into CASFPGTSIGELFF.

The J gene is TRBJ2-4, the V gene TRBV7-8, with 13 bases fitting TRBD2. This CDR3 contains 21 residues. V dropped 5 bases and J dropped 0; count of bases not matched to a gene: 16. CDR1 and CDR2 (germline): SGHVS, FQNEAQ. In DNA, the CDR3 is TGTGCCAGCAGCCTCGGCTCCGGACTAGCGGGGGCGGGTGTAGCCAAAAACATTCAGTACTTC. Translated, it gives CASSLGSGLAGAGVAKNIQYF.

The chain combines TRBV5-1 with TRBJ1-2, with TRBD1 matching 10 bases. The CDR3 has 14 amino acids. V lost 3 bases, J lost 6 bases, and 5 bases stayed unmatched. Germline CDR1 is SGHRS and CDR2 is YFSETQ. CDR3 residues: CASSWGGQGNGYTF. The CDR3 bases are TGCGCCAGCAGCTGGGGGGGACAGGGGAATGGCTACACCTTC.

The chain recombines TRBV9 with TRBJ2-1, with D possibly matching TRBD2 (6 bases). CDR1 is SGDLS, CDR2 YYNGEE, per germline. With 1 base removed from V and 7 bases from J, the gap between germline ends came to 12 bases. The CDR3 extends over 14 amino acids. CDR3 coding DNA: TGTGCCAGCAGCGTACGATCGGGGGATAATGAGCAGTTCTTC. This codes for CASSVRSGDNEQFF. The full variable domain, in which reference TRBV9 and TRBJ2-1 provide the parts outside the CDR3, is DSGVTQTPKHLITATGQRVTLRCSPRSGDLSVYWYQQSLDQGLQFLIQYYNGEERAKGNILERFSAQQFPDLHSELNLSSLELGDSALYFCASSVRSGDNEQFFGPGTRLTVL.

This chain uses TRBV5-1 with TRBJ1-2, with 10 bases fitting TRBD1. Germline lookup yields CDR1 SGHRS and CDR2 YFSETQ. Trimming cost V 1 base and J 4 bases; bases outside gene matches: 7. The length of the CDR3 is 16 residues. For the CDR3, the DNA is TGCGCCAGCAGCTTGTTCGGGACAGGGGATGGCTATGGCTACACCTTC. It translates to CASSLFGTGDGYGYTF.

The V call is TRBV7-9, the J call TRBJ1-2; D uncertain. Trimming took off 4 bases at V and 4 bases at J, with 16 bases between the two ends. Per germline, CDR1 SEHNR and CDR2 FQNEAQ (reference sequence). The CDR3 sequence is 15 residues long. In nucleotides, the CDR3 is TGTGCCAGCAGCTCGCCTAGCGGGTTTGGCTATGGCTACACCTTC. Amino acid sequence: CASSSPSGFGYGYTF.